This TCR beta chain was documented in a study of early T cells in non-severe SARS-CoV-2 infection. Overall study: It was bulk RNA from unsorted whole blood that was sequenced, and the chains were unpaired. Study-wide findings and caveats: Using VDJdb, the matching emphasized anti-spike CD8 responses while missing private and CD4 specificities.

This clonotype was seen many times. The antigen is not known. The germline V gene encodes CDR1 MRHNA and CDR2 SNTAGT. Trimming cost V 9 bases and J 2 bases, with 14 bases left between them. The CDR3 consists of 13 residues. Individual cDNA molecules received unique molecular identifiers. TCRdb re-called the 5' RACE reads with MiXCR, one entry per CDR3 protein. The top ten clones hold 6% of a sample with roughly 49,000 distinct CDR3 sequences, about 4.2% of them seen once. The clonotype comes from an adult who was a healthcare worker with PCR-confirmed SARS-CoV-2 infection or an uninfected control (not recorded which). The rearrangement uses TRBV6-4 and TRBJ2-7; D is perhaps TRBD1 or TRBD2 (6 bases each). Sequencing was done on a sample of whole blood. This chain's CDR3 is CARKWRGTYEQYF. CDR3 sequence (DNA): TGTGCCAGGAAGTGGAGGGGGACCTACGAGCAGTACTTC.